The entry below gives a single T cell receptor (beta chain) sequence along with its context. Its antigen is currently unknown. The second PCR ran about 6 to 11 cycles with a sample-barcoded 5' primer and J-beta primers. TCRdb fed the 5' RACE reads into MiXCR, producing one record per CDR3 protein. In the table there are approximately 690,000 distinct CDR3 sequences, about 54% of which are singletons. V lost 2 bases and J 1 base, leaving 8 bases between the germline ends. The CDR3 sequence is 13 residues long. The V gene's germline CDR1 is DFQATT and CDR2 SNEGSKA (reference sequence). This sample stems from a study of blood T cells in healthy people across ages. Whole-study results and caveats: CMV infection status of these donors was not known. A roughly linear fall in TCR beta diversity per million T cells was seen with increasing age. Researchers report that TCR beta diversity correlated strongly with naive T cell percentage.

Per-sample yields of isolated PBMCs were at least 6 million. Sequenced input: blood. The V gene is TRBV20-1, the J gene TRBJ1-1, with D unclear. The sequence was obtained from a man aged 60 to 75 in good health. The chain's CDR3 is CSARRQQNTEAFF. The CDR3 bases are TGCAGTGCTAGAAGGCAGCAGAACACTGAAGCTTTCTTT.